These 9 T cell receptor beta chains originate from one sample sequenced in a study of CD8+CD57+ T cells in acquired aplastic anemia. TCR beta VDJ and CDR3 profiles were obtained from a genomic DNA template. TCRdb ran MiXCR on the reads and lists one entry per CDR3 protein. The profile shows 200,000 to 250,000 distinct CDR3 sequences, 61% of them singletons. Sequencing was performed on sorted CD4+, CD8+, or CD8+CD57+ T cells (not recorded which) from PBMCs. The receptor set was obtained from a human donor in good health.

The V and J genes are TRBV5-1 and TRBJ2-7; TRBD1 matches at 11 bases. The trim removed 4 bases at V and 3 bases at J, leaving 3 bases unmatched. This CDR3 has 14 amino acids. Per germline, CDR1 SGHRS and CDR2 YFSETQ. The DNA of the CDR3 is TGCGCCAGCAGCCAGGGACAGGGGGGCTACGAGCAGTACTTC. It encodes CASSQGQGGYEQYF.

As for this clonotype: A read error is likely, as this CDR3 ends without the conserved phenylalanine or tryptophan. The limits of the CDR3 on the DNA are not certain, so only TCRdb's listed CDR3 is given. The chain uses TRBV9 and TRBJ2-3; the D call of TRBD2 is as the table states it, not checked on the DNA. Termini included, the CDR3 measures 12 amino acids. Germline values: CDR1 SGDLS, CDR2 YYNGEE. The CDR3 loop is CASSSGDSPANY.

CDR3 bases: TGTGCCAGTAAAAAGGGCGCGGGTACCGGGGAGCTGTTTTTT. This encodes CASKKGAGTGELFF. The chain joins TRBV19 to TRBJ2-2, with D perhaps TRBD2 (5 bases). CDR3 length: 14 amino acids. Germline lookup yields CDR1 LNHDA and CDR2 SQIVND (reference sequence). Trimming took 7 bases from V and 5 from J, leaving 14 bases between them.

Concerning this clonotype itself: Its ends do not fully match the called genes, so a read error is possible. The V gene is TRBV10-3, the J gene TRBJ2-7, with 8 positions matching TRBD2. Germline CDR1 and CDR2: ENHRY and SYGVKD. The CDR3 is 16 residues long. CDR3 in DNA: TGTGCAATCAGTCAAACGGGGGGGGAAAAGGCCCACGAGCAGTACTTC. It is translated as CAISQTGGEKAHEQYF.

This clonotype was seen repeatedly, ten times or more. This may be a read error, as it is one base from a much larger clone. This chain joins TRBV19 and TRBJ1-1; D remains unclear. CDR1 is LNHDA and CDR2 is SQIVND in the germline V gene (reference sequence). The CDR3 loop spans 13 amino acids. V gave up 5 bases and J gave up 1 base, with 8 bases separating them. DNA of the CDR3: TGTGCCAGTAGTTACACCAAGAACACTGAAGCTTTCTTT. It is translated as CASSYTKNTEAFF.

Comment on this clonotype: Possible read error: a much larger clone is one base away. The V and J genes are TRBV7-6 and TRBJ2-7; 9 nucleotides align to TRBD2. CDR3 size: 16 residues. The germline CDR1 and CDR2 sequences are SGHVS and FNYEAQ. CDR3 sequence: CASSQAAGGSYNEQYF. The CDR3 DNA follows: TGCGCCAGCAGCCAAGCAGCGGGGGGATCCTACAATGAGCAGTACTTC.

The chain carries TRBV28 and TRBJ1-6; 8 bases map to TRBD1. J gave up 9 bases and V 6 bases, and 13 bases lay outside the gene matches. The CDR3 covers 16 residues. Germline CDR1 is MDHEN and CDR2 is SYDVKM. The CDR3 reads CASSRSTGTGGSPLHF. The DNA for the CDR3 is TGTGCCAGCAGCCGCTCAACCGGGACAGGTGGTTCACCCCTCCACTTT.

On this clonotype itself: The germline gene is not matched at one end of the junction; a read error may be the cause. The chain has TRBV7-2 and TRBJ2-7; TRBD1 matches 8 bases. The CDR3 spans 15 residues. Germline V lookup: CDR1 SGHTA, CDR2 FQGNSA. The CDR3 nucleotides are TGCGCCAGCAGCCAAGATCGGTCAGGGGGCAACGAGCAGTACTTC. Its translation is CASSQDRSGGNEQYF.

This clonotype showed up just a few times. The chain is built from TRBV24-1 and TRBJ2-1; 10 bases map to TRBD2. The J segment lost 5 bases and the V segment lost 2 bases, leaving 5 bases of the junction unmatched. Germline V gene lookup returns CDR1 KGHDR and CDR2 SFDVKD. The CDR3 contains 16 residues. The CDR3 bases are TGTGCCACCAGTGATTCCCGACTAGCGGGCGACAATGAGCAGTTCTTC. Protein product: CATSDSRLAGDNEQFF.